The T cell receptor beta chain described here comes from a study of blood T cell repertoires in COVID-19. Study at large: Acute and convalescent COVID-19 samples came from the United States, Italy and Spain.

This CDR3 comprises 13 residues. The J segment lost 3 bases and the V segment lost 3 bases, leaving 4 bases of the junction unmatched. Germline V gene lookup returns CDR1 SQVTM and CDR2 ANQGSEA. Here immunoSEQ multiplex PCR was the method, and the copy in TCRdb shows in-frame clones only, minus some. The data contain around 280,000 clones, around nine tenths of them seen just once; the ten biggest clones take up approximately 6%. All enrollees were roughly 18 to 89 years old and from roughly 26 US areas. The chain carries TRBV29-1 and TRBJ2-5; TRBD1 matches 7 bases. The sequence was obtained from a middle-aged woman who had recovered from COVID-19. The sequencing sample was made of PBMCs or T cells enriched from blood (not recorded which). The CDR3 nucleotides read TGCAGCGTTGAGAAGGACAGGAAAGAGACCCAGTACTTC. It is translated as CSVEKDRKETQYF.